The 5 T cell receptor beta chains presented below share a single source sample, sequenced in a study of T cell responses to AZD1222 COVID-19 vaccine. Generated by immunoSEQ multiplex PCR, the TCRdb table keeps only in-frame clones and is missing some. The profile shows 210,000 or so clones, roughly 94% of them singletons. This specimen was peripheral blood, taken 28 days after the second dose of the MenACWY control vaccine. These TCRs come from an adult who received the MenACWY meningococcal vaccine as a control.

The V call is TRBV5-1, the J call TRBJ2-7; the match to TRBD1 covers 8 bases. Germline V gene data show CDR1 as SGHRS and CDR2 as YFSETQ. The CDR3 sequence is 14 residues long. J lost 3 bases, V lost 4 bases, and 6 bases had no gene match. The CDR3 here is CASSKDRADYEQYF. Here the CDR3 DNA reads TGCGCCAGCAGCAAGGACAGGGCAGACTACGAGCAGTACTTC.

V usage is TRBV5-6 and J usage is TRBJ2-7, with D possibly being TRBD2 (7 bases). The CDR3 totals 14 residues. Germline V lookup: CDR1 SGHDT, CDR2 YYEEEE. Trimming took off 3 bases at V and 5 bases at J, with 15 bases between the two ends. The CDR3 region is CASSWGGGNNEQYF. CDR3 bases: TGTGCCAGCAGCTGGGGAGGGGGGAACAACGAGCAGTACTTC.

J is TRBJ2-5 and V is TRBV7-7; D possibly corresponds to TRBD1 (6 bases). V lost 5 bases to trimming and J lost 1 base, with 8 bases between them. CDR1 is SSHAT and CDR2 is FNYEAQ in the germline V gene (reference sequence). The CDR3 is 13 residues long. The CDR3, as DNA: TGTGCCAGCAGCATGGACAGCCAAGAGACCCAGTACTTC. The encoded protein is CASSMDSQETQYF.

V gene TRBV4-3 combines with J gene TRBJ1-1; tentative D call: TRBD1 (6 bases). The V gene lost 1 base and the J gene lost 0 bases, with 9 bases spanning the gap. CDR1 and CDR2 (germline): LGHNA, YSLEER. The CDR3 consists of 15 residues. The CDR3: CASSQVTGLNTEAFF. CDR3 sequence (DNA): TGCGCCAGCAGCCAAGTGACAGGTTTGAACACTGAAGCTTTCTTT.

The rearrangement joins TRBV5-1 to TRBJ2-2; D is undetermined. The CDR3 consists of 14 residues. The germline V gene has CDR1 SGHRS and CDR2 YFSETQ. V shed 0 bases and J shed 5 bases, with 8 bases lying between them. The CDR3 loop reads CASSLDSRTGELFF. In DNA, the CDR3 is TGCGCCAGCAGCTTGGATTCTAGGACCGGGGAGCTGTTTTTT.